This T cell receptor beta chain originates from a study of blood T cell repertoires in COVID-19. Clones were sequenced by immunoSEQ multiplex PCR, and TCRdb holds only the in-frame ones, with some missing. The sample records 150,000 to 200,000 clones, around 87% being singletons. CDR1 and CDR2 (germline): SGHVS, FQNEAQ. Trimming removed 0 bases from V and 8 bases from J, with 32 bases in between. The CDR3 length is 21 residues. This chain joins TRBV7-8 and TRBJ2-1, with TRBD2 as a possible D gene (6 bases). Input material: peripheral blood. The source of this sequence is a young woman with active or convalescent COVID-19. CDR3 sequence reads: CASSLARRHHLACWLLDEQFF. As DNA, the CDR3 is TGTGCCAGCAGCTTAGCGAGGAGACACCATCTAGCGTGCTGGCTTTTGGATGAGCAGTTCTTC. The complete variable domain, with remaining parts taken from reference TRBV7-8 and TRBJ2-1, reads GAGVSQSPRYKVAKRGQDVALRCDPISGHVSLFWYQQALGQGPEFLTYFQNEAQLDKSGLPSDRFFAERPEGSVSTLKIQRTQQEDSAVYLCASSLARRHHLACWLLDEQFFGPGTRLTVL.